This is a list of T cell receptor beta chains from one sample in a study of cytomegalovirus exposure and HLA in healthy donors. Repertoires were generated with immunoSEQ multiplex PCR, while TCRdb's copy carries only in-frame clones and drops some. The table lists roughly 190,000 clones, roughly 80% of them singletons. Sequenced: PBMCs. All receptors come from a woman in her forties or fifties in good health and CMV-seronegative. Each CDR3 is given with its conserved first and last residue. Each record gives: CDR3 protein, CDR3 DNA, V gene, J gene, clone size, D gene. The D gene is left open where the match is weak. Clone size is given for some rows only: seen once, a few or many times, or a class if the clone is expanded.

CDR3aa: CASSLGDSLQDTQYF
CDR3nt: TGCGCCAGCAGCTTGGGGGACTCTCTACAGGATACGCAGTATTTT
v_gene: TRBV5-1
j_gene: TRBJ2-3
abundance: .
d_gene: .

CDR3aa: CASLGAVWSSPLHF
CDR3nt: TGTGCCAGCTTGGGGGCAGTGTGGAGTTCACCCCTCCACTTT
v_gene: TRBV21-1
j_gene: TRBJ1-6
abundance: few
d_gene: .

CDR3aa: CASSQDSTGGPYNEQFF
CDR3nt: TGCGCCAGCAGCCAAGATTCCACGGGAGGGCCCTACAATGAGCAGTTCTTC
v_gene: TRBV4-3
j_gene: TRBJ2-1
abundance: .
d_gene: TRBD2

CDR3aa: CASSPGTSGGTYEQYF
CDR3nt: TGTGCCAGCAGCCCCGGGACTAGCGGGGGGACCTACGAGCAGTACTTC
v_gene: TRBV9
j_gene: TRBJ2-7
abundance: .
d_gene: TRBD2

CDR3aa: CASSFNRGQPQHF
CDR3nt: TGTGCCAGCAGCTTTAACAGGGGACAGCCCCAGCATTTT
v_gene: TRBV7-2
j_gene: TRBJ1-5
abundance: .
d_gene: TRBD1

CDR3aa: CASSLEQGRWTEAFF
CDR3nt: TGTGCCAGCAGCTTGGAGCAGGGGCGATGGACTGAAGCTTTCTTT
v_gene: TRBV5-6
j_gene: TRBJ1-1
abundance: .
d_gene: .

CDR3aa: CSSSSSGGIFNTEAFF
CDR3nt: TGTTCCAGCAGCTCCTCTGGGGGGATCTTCAACACTGAAGCTTTCTTT
v_gene: TRBV7-9
j_gene: TRBJ1-1
abundance: .
d_gene: .

CDR3aa: CATGQGESNEQFF
CDR3nt: TGTGCCACCGGACAGGGAGAGAGCAATGAGCAGTTCTTC
v_gene: TRBV10-3
j_gene: TRBJ2-1
abundance: .
d_gene: TRBD1

CDR3aa: CASSPAAYSNQPQHF
CDR3nt: TGTGCCAGCAGCCCCGCGGCTTATAGCAATCAGCCCCAGCATTTT
v_gene: TRBV9
j_gene: TRBJ1-5
abundance: .
d_gene: .

CDR3aa: CASSSTGGSYNEQFF
CDR3nt: TGTGCCAGCAGCTCAACAGGGGGCTCCTACAATGAGCAGTTCTTC
v_gene: TRBV5-5
j_gene: TRBJ2-1
abundance: .
d_gene: TRBD1

CDR3aa: CASSADLGGTQPQHF
CDR3nt: TGTGCCAGCAGCGCTGACTTGGGGGGAACTCAGCCCCAGCATTTT
v_gene: TRBV9
j_gene: TRBJ1-5
abundance: .
d_gene: .

CDR3aa: CASSQPGLLRLGQYF
CDR3nt: TGCGCCAGCAGCCAACCGGGACTCCTACGATTAGGGCAGTACTTC
v_gene: TRBV4-1
j_gene: TRBJ2-7
abundance: .
d_gene: .

CDR3aa: CASSQVDRDGYTF
CDR3nt: TGTGCCAGCAGCCAGGTTGACAGGGATGGCTACACCTTC
v_gene: TRBV4-2
j_gene: TRBJ1-2
abundance: .
d_gene: TRBD1

CDR3aa: CASSTPTGGNEQFF
CDR3nt: TGTGCCAGCAGCACACCGACAGGGGGCAATGAGCAGTTCTTC
v_gene: TRBV5-5
j_gene: TRBJ2-1
abundance: .
d_gene: TRBD1

CDR3aa: CASSVLAEFGEQFF
CDR3nt: TGTGCCAGCAGTGTACTAGCGGAGTTTGGTGAGCAGTTCTTC
v_gene: TRBV25-1
j_gene: TRBJ2-1
abundance: .
d_gene: TRBD2

CDR3aa: CASSLDSGGGYTF
CDR3nt: TGTGCCAGCAGTCTAGACTCGGGAGGTGGCTACACCTTC
v_gene: TRBV6-5
j_gene: TRBJ1-2
abundance: few
d_gene: .

CDR3aa: CASSLTRGSTEAFF
CDR3nt: TGTGCCAGCAGCTTAACACGGGGGAGCACTGAAGCTTTCTTT
v_gene: TRBV7-3
j_gene: TRBJ1-1
abundance: .
d_gene: .

CDR3aa: CASSPRANEKLFF
CDR3nt: TGTGCCAGCAGCCCCCGGGCTAATGAAAAACTGTTTTTT
v_gene: TRBV7-2
j_gene: TRBJ1-4
abundance: .
d_gene: .

CDR3aa: CASSYSWGRGEKLFF
CDR3nt: TGTGCCAGCAGTTACTCATGGGGGCGGGGGGAAAAACTGTTTTTT
v_gene: TRBV6-6
j_gene: TRBJ1-4
abundance: few
d_gene: .

CDR3aa: CASSLSGNHGYTF
CDR3nt: TGTGCCAGCAGTCTCTCAGGGAACCATGGCTACACCTTC
v_gene: TRBV27
j_gene: TRBJ1-2
abundance: .
d_gene: .

CDR3aa: CASSPLGQNTGELFF
CDR3nt: TGTGCCAGCTCACCATTGGGACAGAACACCGGGGAGCTGTTTTTT
v_gene: TRBV18
j_gene: TRBJ2-2
abundance: .
d_gene: .

CDR3aa: CASSLYGRLNEQFF
CDR3nt: TGTGCCAGCAGCTTATACGGGAGATTGAATGAGCAGTTCTTC
v_gene: TRBV7-2
j_gene: TRBJ2-1
abundance: .
d_gene: .

CDR3aa: CASSMMMRARELFF
CDR3nt: TGTGCCAGTAGTATGATGATGAGGGCGCGGGAGCTGTTTTTT
v_gene: TRBV19
j_gene: TRBJ2-2
abundance: .
d_gene: .

CDR3aa: CASNPGGMSNQPQHF
CDR3nt: TGTGCCAGCAATCCGGGAGGGATGAGCAATCAGCCCCAGCATTTT
v_gene: TRBV27
j_gene: TRBJ1-5
abundance: .
d_gene: .

CDR3aa: CASSAEVRGYTF
CDR3nt: TGTGCCAGCAGCGCAGAGGTGCGGGGCTACACCTTC
v_gene: TRBV9
j_gene: TRBJ1-2
abundance: many
d_gene: .

CDR3aa: CASSRTDLNTEAFF
CDR3nt: TGTGCCAGCAGTCGGACAGACCTGAACACTGAAGCTTTCTTT
v_gene: TRBV28
j_gene: TRBJ1-1
abundance: .
d_gene: .

CDR3aa: CASSSLTGGTEAFF
CDR3nt: TGTGCCAGCAGCTCCCTGACAGGGGGCACTGAAGCTTTCTTT
v_gene: TRBV7-2
j_gene: TRBJ1-1
abundance: .
d_gene: TRBD1

CDR3aa: CASSFVRDRGRNEQFF
CDR3nt: TGTGCCAGCAGCTTTGTCCGGGACAGGGGGCGGAATGAGCAGTTCTTC
v_gene: TRBV7-2
j_gene: TRBJ2-1
abundance: .
d_gene: TRBD1

CDR3aa: CASSLTGPDYEQYF
CDR3nt: TGTGCCAGCAGCTTGACAGGGCCTGACTACGAGCAGTACTTC
v_gene: TRBV7-9
j_gene: TRBJ2-7
abundance: .
d_gene: TRBD1

CDR3aa: CASSLTGMNTEAFF
CDR3nt: TGCGCCAGCAGCCTCACAGGGATGAACACTGAAGCTTTCTTT
v_gene: TRBV4-1
j_gene: TRBJ1-1
abundance: few
d_gene: .

CDR3aa: CSVVEAPSFVLGYEQYF
CDR3nt: TGCAGCGTTGTGGAGGCCCCCTCTTTTGTTTTGGGCTACGAGCAGTACTTC
v_gene: TRBV29-1
j_gene: TRBJ2-7
abundance: .
d_gene: .

CDR3aa: CASSEVGRSEQYF
CDR3nt: TGTGCCAGCAGCGAGGTGGGGAGGAGCGAGCAGTACTTC
v_gene: TRBV9
j_gene: TRBJ2-7
abundance: .
d_gene: .

CDR3aa: CASSEATAYNEQFF
CDR3nt: TGTGCCAGCAGTGAGGCCACAGCCTACAATGAGCAGTTCTTC
v_gene: TRBV25-1
j_gene: TRBJ2-1
abundance: .
d_gene: .

CDR3aa: CSVIDQETQYF
CDR3nt: TGCAGTGTCATTGACCAAGAGACCCAGTACTTC
v_gene: TRBV20-1
j_gene: TRBJ2-5
abundance: .
d_gene: .

CDR3aa: CASSQDAGDYGYTF
CDR3nt: TGCGCCAGCAGCCAAGATGCGGGAGACTATGGCTACACCTTC
v_gene: TRBV4-1
j_gene: TRBJ1-2
abundance: once
d_gene: .

CDR3aa: CASSPPNRGWEKLFF
CDR3nt: TGTGCCAGCAGCCCTCCTAACAGGGGGTGGGAAAAACTGTTTTTT
v_gene: TRBV28
j_gene: TRBJ1-4
abundance: .
d_gene: TRBD1

CDR3aa: CSVPPAGTGGLSGYTF
CDR3nt: TGCAGCGTGCCCCCGGCGGGGACAGGGGGATTAAGTGGCTACACCTTC
v_gene: TRBV29-1
j_gene: TRBJ1-2
abundance: .
d_gene: TRBD1

CDR3aa: CASSPTSPGQETQYF
CDR3nt: TGCGCCAGCAGCCCGACCTCCCCAGGCCAAGAGACCCAGTACTTC
v_gene: TRBV5-1
j_gene: TRBJ2-5
abundance: .
d_gene: .

CDR3aa: CASPPGTSELCSSYNEQFF
CDR3nt: TGTGCCAGCCCCCCCGGGACTAGCGAGCTTTGTAGCTCCTACAATGAGCAGTTCTTC
v_gene: TRBV4-2
j_gene: TRBJ2-1
abundance: .
d_gene: TRBD2

CDR3aa: CASSLKGRYMNTEAFF
CDR3nt: TGTGCCAGCAGCCTAAAAGGGAGGTATATGAACACTGAAGCTTTCTTT
v_gene: TRBV11-2
j_gene: TRBJ1-1
abundance: .
d_gene: .

CDR3aa: CASGLAWGSGYTF
CDR3nt: TGTGCTAGTGGTTTGGCATGGGGCTCTGGCTACACCTTC
v_gene: TRBV12-5
j_gene: TRBJ1-2
abundance: .
d_gene: .

CDR3aa: CASSPGTGDYEQYF
CDR3nt: TGTGCCAGTAGTCCCGGGACAGGAGACTACGAGCAGTACTTC
v_gene: TRBV19
j_gene: TRBJ2-7
abundance: .
d_gene: TRBD1

CDR3aa: CASSLAGRTAEAFF
CDR3nt: TGCGCCAGCAGCTTGGCCGGGAGGACCGCTGAAGCTTTCTTT
v_gene: TRBV5-1
j_gene: TRBJ1-1
abundance: .
d_gene: .

CDR3aa: CASSVGLAGEGEQYF
CDR3nt: TGTGCCAGCAGCGTAGGCCTAGCGGGAGAGGGCGAGCAGTACTTC
v_gene: TRBV9
j_gene: TRBJ2-7
abundance: .
d_gene: TRBD2

CDR3aa: CASSLSDGYTF
CDR3nt: TGTGCCAGCAGTTTATCGGATGGCTACACCTTC
v_gene: TRBV28
j_gene: TRBJ1-2
abundance: .
d_gene: .

CDR3aa: CASSRLRDGANVLTF
CDR3nt: TGTGCCAGCAGCAGACTCAGGGATGGGGCCAACGTCCTGACTTTC
v_gene: TRBV6-6
j_gene: TRBJ2-6
abundance: few
d_gene: .

CDR3aa: CASSGLGGKDEQYF
CDR3nt: TGCGCCAGCAGCGGCCTGGGGGGGAAGGACGAGCAGTACTTC
v_gene: TRBV5-1
j_gene: TRBJ2-7
abundance: .
d_gene: TRBD2

CDR3aa: CASSFDGGSNQPQHF
CDR3nt: TGTGCCAGCAGCTTTGACGGAGGGAGCAATCAGCCCCAGCATTTT
v_gene: TRBV7-2
j_gene: TRBJ1-5
abundance: .
d_gene: .

CDR3aa: CASSLRGAGQGRNTEAFF
CDR3nt: TGTGCCAGCAGCTTACGTGGTGCGGGACAGGGTAGGAACACTGAAGCTTTCTTT
v_gene: TRBV7-3
j_gene: TRBJ1-1
abundance: few
d_gene: TRBD1

CDR3aa: CASSLAETQYF
CDR3nt: TGTGCCAGCAGTTTGGCAGAGACCCAGTACTTC
v_gene: TRBV28
j_gene: TRBJ2-5
abundance: .
d_gene: .

CDR3aa: CASSEIEANTEAFF
CDR3nt: TGTGCCAGCAGTGAGATTGAGGCGAACACTGAAGCTTTCTTT
v_gene: TRBV6-1
j_gene: TRBJ1-1
abundance: once
d_gene: .

CDR3aa: CASSPRRQAGANVLTF
CDR3nt: TGTGCCAGCAGCCCCCGGAGGCAGGCTGGGGCCAACGTCCTGACTTTC
v_gene: TRBV7-9
j_gene: TRBJ2-6
abundance: .
d_gene: .